Following are 7 T cell receptor beta chains from one sample sequenced in a study of blood T cell repertoires in COVID-19. Clones were read by immunoSEQ multiplex PCR, and TCRdb kept only the in-frame ones, dropping some. The sample lists approximately 290,000 clones, under 85% seen once, with about 0.9% in the top ten. The material sequenced was peripheral blood. The origin of the receptors is a human donor with COVID-19, enrolled during active disease. The donor label of this sample is uncertain.

The chain uses TRBV28 and TRBJ2-1; 7 bases are shared with TRBD2. The germline V gene encodes CDR1 MDHEN and CDR2 SYDVKM. With V trimmed by 5 bases and J by 1 base, 14 bases remained unmatched. The CDR3 consists of 18 residues. The CDR3, as DNA: TGTGCCAGCAGTGAGCGGGGTGGGGGGTATTGGTCCTACAATGAGCAGTTCTTC. As protein: CASSERGGGYWSYNEQFF.

The chain uses TRBV9 and TRBJ1-1; perhaps TRBD1 as D (6 bases). CDR1 and CDR2 from the germline V gene are SGDLS and YYNGEE. This CDR3 is built from 19 residues. The ends were cut back, 0 bases at V and 1 base at J, with 22 bases in the middle. The DNA of the CDR3 is TGTGCCAGCAGCGTAGGATTTGGGGGCGGTATCTTCGGGAACACTGAAGCTTTCTTT. It translates to CASSVGFGGGIFGNTEAFF.

This clone was seen a single time. This rearrangement joins TRBV9 to TRBJ2-1; 12 nucleotides match TRBD2. Per the germline V gene, CDR1 is SGDLS and CDR2 is YYNGEE. The CDR3 is 15 amino acids. V shed 4 bases, J shed 7 bases, and the junction held 6 bases outside the gene matches. CDR3 loop: CASSFGLAGLNEQFF. The DNA of the CDR3 is TGTGCCAGCAGCTTTGGACTAGCGGGACTGAATGAGCAGTTCTTC.

The chain employs TRBV27 and TRBJ2-3; 8 positions match TRBD1. The CDR3 has 15 residues. Trimming at V came to 10 bases and at J to 1 base, leaving 10 bases not matched to a gene. Per germline, CDR1 MNHEY and CDR2 SMNVEV (reference sequence). The CDR3, as DNA: TGTGCCATCCGAATTGAACAGGGGGGCACAGATACGCAGTATTTT. It translates to CAIRIEQGGTDTQYF.

This chain connects TRBV5-6 to TRBJ2-2; no firm D call. This CDR3 contains 14 residues. Germline CDR1 SGHDT, CDR2 YYEEEE. Trimming removed 1 base from V and 4 bases from J, with 8 bases in between. The CDR3 loop is CASSLPSLTGELFF. The CDR3 DNA reads as TGTGCCAGCAGCTTGCCGTCCCTCACCGGGGAGCTGTTTTTT.

With regard to this clone: Other nucleotide sequences from this sample produce the same CDR3. This sequence joins TRBV5-1 and TRBJ2-1, with 11 bases lining up with TRBD2. With 4 bases clipped from V and 0 bases from J, the junction kept 6 bases outside the gene matches. Germline CDR1 SGHRS, CDR2 YFSETQ. The CDR3 is made up of 17 amino acids. This CDR3 is CASSLGTSGSSYNEQFF. The DNA for the CDR3 is TGCGCCAGCAGCCTCGGGACTAGCGGCAGCTCCTACAATGAGCAGTTCTTC.

The gene calls are TRBV28 and TRBJ1-4; 9 bases map to TRBD1. The V gene end was trimmed by 5 bases and the J gene end by 8 bases; junction bases not matched to a gene: 6. CDR3 length: 14 residues. Germline CDR1 MDHEN, CDR2 SYDVKM. CDR3 region: CASSPNRGLEKLFF. DNA of the CDR3: TGTGCCAGCAGTCCTAACAGGGGGCTAGAAAAACTGTTTTTT.